These T cell receptor beta chains were read from a single sample in a study of blood T cell repertoires in COVID-19. Assay used: immunoSEQ multiplex PCR; TCRdb lists only in-frame clones, some missing. The table lists about 160,000 clones, approximately 80% of them singletons. The sample was PBMCs or T cells enriched from blood (not recorded which). All receptors derive from a woman aged 50 to 60 who had recovered from COVID-19. Both conserved end residues are part of each CDR3. The D gene is left open where the match is weak. Clone size is given for some rows only: seen once, a few or many times, or a class if the clone is expanded.

J	size	D	V	DNA	CDR3
TRBJ2-7	.	TRBD2	TRBV5-1	TGCGCCAGCAGCGCCCGACTAGCGGGGGGGCCCTACGAGCAGTACTTC	CASSARLAGGPYEQYF
TRBJ2-7	.	TRBD1	TRBV7-6	TGTGCCAGCAGCTTAGCTGGGACAGGGGGCTACGAGCAGTACTTC	CASSLAGTGGYEQYF
TRBJ2-7	.	TRBD2	TRBV5-1	TGCGCCAGCAGAGGGGACGGGGGGGCCTACGAGCAGTACTTC	CASRGDGGAYEQYF
TRBJ2-7	.	TRBD2	TRBV27	TGTGCCAGCAGTTTCCGACTAGCGGGGAGATACGAGCAGTACTTC	CASSFRLAGRYEQYF
TRBJ1-4	.	TRBD1	TRBV27	TGTGCCAGCAGTTGGACAGGGGACAGGGGTGAAAAACTGTTTTTT	CASSWTGDRGEKLFF
TRBJ2-3	.	TRBD2	TRBV5-1	TGCGCCAGCAGCCCGGCGTCACCGAACATACTAGCGGGTAGGGTAGATACGCAGTATTTT	CASSPASPNILAGRVDTQYF
TRBJ1-1	.	TRBD1	TRBV11-2	TGTGCCAGCAGCTTGGACAGGGCCGCTGAAGCTTTCTTT	CASSLDRAAEAFF
TRBJ1-1	.	TRBD1	TRBV11-2	TGTGCCAGCAGCTTGCGATTGAGGGGACAGCCCTTGTTGGGCACTGAAGCTTTCTTT	CASSLRLRGQPLLGTEAFF
TRBJ2-2	.	TRBD2	TRBV5-1	TGCGCCAGCAGCTTGGGCGGGGGAACCGGGGAGCTGTTTTTT	CASSLGGGTGELFF
TRBJ1-5	.	TRBD1	TRBV23-1	TGCGCCAGCAGTCAATCACAGGGGGATCAGCCCCAGCATTTT	CASSQSQGDQPQHF
TRBJ2-7	.	.	TRBV7-9	TGTGCCAGCTCGGTGGGGGGCACTTACGAGCAGTACTTC	CASSVGGTYEQYF
TRBJ1-1	.	.	TRBV7-9	TGTTATAGTACAGGCTTAATGAACACTGAAGCTTTCTTT	CYSTGLMNTEAFF
TRBJ2-1	.	.	TRBV5-1	TGCGCCAGCAGCTTGGGCGGGACAGCCACCACGGACGGGCAGTTCTTC	CASSLGGTATTDGQFF
TRBJ2-6	once	.	TRBV24-1	TGTGCCACCAGTGATCCTCCGACAGGTAGCTCTGGGGCCAACGTCCTGACTTTC	CATSDPPTGSSGANVLTF
TRBJ2-6	.	TRBD1	TRBV19	TGTGCCAGTAGTATTTGGGCGTTAGGGACAGGGGACTCTGGGGCCAACGTCCTGACTTTC	CASSIWALGTGDSGANVLTF